This T cell receptor beta chain was recovered during a study of control samples from healthy donors and cancer patients. Using immunoSEQ multiplex PCR, the repertoire was profiled, and TCRdb retains in-frame clones only, with some absent. This repertoire shows 150,000 or so clones, 88% found once; its top ten account for 1.7%. In the case of this clone: The junction departs from germline at one end; a sequencing error may be responsible.

The germline V gene has CDR1 MNHEY and CDR2 SVGAGI. This CDR3 comprises 12 residues. The specimen sequenced was blood. The V and J genes are TRBV6-5 and TRBJ1-2; TRBD1 matches 8 bases. The receptor was derived from a young man in good health. The CDR3 region has the DNA TGTGCCAGCAGTTCGGGGACAGGATATCATCCCTTC. Residues: CASSSGTGYHPF.